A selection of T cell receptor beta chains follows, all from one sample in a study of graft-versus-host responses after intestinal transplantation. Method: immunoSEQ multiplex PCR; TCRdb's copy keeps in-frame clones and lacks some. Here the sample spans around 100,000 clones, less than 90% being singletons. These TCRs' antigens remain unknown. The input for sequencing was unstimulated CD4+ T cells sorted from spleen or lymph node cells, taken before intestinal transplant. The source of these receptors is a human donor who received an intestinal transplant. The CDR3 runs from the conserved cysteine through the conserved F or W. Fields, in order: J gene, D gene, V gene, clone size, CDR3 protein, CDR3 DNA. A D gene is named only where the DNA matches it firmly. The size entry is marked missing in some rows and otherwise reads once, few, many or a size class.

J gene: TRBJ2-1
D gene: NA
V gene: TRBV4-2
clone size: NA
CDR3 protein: CASSQEQTSGSSYNEQFF
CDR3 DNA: TGTGCCAGCAGCCAAGAGCAGACGTCGGGGAGTTCCTACAATGAGCAGTTCTTC

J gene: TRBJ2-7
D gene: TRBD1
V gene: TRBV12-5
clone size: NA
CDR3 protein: CASTGTGSNYEQYF
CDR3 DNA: TGTGCTAGTACCGGGACAGGGTCGAATTACGAGCAGTACTTC

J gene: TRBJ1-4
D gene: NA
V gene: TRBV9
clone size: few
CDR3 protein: CAREANEKLFF
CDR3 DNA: TGTGCCAGAGAAGCTAATGAAAAACTGTTTTTT

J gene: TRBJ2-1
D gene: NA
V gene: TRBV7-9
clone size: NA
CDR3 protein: CASPSPNYNEQFF
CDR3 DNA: TGTGCCAGCCCAAGTCCCAATTACAATGAGCAGTTCTTC

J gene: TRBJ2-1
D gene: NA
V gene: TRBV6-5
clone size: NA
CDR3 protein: CASTQGAGLYNEQFF
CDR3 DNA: TGTGCCAGCACACAAGGGGCAGGCCTTTACAATGAGCAGTTCTTC

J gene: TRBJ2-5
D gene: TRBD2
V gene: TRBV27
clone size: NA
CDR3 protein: CASRRGSGIQETQYF
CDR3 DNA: TGTGCCAGCCGGCGAGGGAGCGGGATACAAGAGACCCAGTACTTC

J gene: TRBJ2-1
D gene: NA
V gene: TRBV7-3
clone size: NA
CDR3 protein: CASSLAAGYEQFF
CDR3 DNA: TGTGCCAGCAGCTTAGCGGCTGGTTATGAGCAGTTCTTC

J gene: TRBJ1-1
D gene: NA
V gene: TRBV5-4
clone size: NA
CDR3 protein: CASSTRARDTPRTEAFF
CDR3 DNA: TGTGCCAGCAGTACTCGTGCTCGGGACACCCCGAGGACTGAAGCTTTCTTT

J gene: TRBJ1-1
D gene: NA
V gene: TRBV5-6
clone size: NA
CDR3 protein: CASSQGGNTEAFF
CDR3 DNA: TGTGCCAGCAGCCAGGGAGGGAACACTGAAGCTTTCTTT

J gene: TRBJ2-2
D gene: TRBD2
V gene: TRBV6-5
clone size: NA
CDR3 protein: CASSWGLAGVTGELFF
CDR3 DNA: TGTGCCAGCAGTTGGGGACTAGCGGGGGTCACCGGGGAGCTGTTTTTT

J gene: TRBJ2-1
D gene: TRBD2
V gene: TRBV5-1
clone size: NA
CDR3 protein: CASSPRLAGGDNEQFF
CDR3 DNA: TGCGCCAGCAGCCCCCGCTTAGCGGGAGGAGACAATGAGCAGTTCTTC

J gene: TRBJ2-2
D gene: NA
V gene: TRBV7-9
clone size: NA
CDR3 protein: CASISREERRWELFF
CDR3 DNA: TGTGCCAGCATAAGCAGGGAGGAGAGGAGATGGGAGCTGTTTTTT

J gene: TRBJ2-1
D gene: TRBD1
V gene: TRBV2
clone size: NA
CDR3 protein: CASRDRGQTYNEQFF
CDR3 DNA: TGTGCCAGCAGAGACAGGGGTCAGACATACAATGAGCAGTTCTTC

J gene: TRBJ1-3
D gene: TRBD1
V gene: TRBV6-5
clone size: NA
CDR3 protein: CASSKTGDGNTIYF
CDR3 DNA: TGTGCCAGCAGTAAAACAGGGGATGGAAACACCATATATTTT

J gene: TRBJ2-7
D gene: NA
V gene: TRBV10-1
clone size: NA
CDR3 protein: CASSEIADYEQYF
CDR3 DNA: TGCGCCAGCAGTGAGATAGCGGACTACGAGCAGTACTTC